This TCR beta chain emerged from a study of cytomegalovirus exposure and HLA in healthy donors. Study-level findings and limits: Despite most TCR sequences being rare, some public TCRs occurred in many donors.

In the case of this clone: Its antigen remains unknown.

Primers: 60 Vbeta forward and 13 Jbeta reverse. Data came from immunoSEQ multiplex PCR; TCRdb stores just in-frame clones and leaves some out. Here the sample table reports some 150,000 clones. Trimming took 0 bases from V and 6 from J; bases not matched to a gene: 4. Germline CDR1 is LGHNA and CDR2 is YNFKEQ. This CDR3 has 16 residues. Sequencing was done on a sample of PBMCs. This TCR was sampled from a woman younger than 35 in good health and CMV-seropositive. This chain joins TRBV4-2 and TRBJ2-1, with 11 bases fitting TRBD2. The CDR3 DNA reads TGTGCCAGCAGCCAAGATTGGCTAGCGGGGGGCAATGAGCAGTTCTTC. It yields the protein CASSQDWLAGGNEQFF.